The clone carrying this TCR beta chain was counted a few times. Its specificity is not known. cDNA libraries of TCR beta carried unique molecular identifiers. A single record per CDR3 protein comes from TCRdb applying MiXCR to the PCR reads. The sample contains approximately 690,000 distinct CDR3 sequences, 55% to 70% of which appear only once. The record originates from a study of post-analysis software for immune sequencing data. Study context: Progressive-relapsing, secondary progressive and relapsing-remitting multiple sclerosis were among the disease courses included.

The CDR3 sequence is 14 residues long. The germline gives CDR1 MNHEY, CDR2 SVGAGI. The V end lost 4 bases, the J end lost 8 bases, and 17 bases lay between the germline ends. The study's findings and limits: Multiple sclerosis was associated with a significant reduction in normalized Chao1 diversity relative to controls. About five TRBV segments were more frequent in patients than controls; TRBV5-6, TRBV5-1 and TRBV20-1 belonged to this group.

This TCR derives from a girl between 2 and 10 years old with multiple sclerosis. What was sequenced was blood. The V gene is TRBV6-5, the J gene TRBJ1-2; no reliable D call. CDR3 sequence: CASSWSPGRMGYTF. CDR3 DNA sequence: TGTGCCAGCAGTTGGTCACCTGGTAGAATGGGCTACACCTTC.